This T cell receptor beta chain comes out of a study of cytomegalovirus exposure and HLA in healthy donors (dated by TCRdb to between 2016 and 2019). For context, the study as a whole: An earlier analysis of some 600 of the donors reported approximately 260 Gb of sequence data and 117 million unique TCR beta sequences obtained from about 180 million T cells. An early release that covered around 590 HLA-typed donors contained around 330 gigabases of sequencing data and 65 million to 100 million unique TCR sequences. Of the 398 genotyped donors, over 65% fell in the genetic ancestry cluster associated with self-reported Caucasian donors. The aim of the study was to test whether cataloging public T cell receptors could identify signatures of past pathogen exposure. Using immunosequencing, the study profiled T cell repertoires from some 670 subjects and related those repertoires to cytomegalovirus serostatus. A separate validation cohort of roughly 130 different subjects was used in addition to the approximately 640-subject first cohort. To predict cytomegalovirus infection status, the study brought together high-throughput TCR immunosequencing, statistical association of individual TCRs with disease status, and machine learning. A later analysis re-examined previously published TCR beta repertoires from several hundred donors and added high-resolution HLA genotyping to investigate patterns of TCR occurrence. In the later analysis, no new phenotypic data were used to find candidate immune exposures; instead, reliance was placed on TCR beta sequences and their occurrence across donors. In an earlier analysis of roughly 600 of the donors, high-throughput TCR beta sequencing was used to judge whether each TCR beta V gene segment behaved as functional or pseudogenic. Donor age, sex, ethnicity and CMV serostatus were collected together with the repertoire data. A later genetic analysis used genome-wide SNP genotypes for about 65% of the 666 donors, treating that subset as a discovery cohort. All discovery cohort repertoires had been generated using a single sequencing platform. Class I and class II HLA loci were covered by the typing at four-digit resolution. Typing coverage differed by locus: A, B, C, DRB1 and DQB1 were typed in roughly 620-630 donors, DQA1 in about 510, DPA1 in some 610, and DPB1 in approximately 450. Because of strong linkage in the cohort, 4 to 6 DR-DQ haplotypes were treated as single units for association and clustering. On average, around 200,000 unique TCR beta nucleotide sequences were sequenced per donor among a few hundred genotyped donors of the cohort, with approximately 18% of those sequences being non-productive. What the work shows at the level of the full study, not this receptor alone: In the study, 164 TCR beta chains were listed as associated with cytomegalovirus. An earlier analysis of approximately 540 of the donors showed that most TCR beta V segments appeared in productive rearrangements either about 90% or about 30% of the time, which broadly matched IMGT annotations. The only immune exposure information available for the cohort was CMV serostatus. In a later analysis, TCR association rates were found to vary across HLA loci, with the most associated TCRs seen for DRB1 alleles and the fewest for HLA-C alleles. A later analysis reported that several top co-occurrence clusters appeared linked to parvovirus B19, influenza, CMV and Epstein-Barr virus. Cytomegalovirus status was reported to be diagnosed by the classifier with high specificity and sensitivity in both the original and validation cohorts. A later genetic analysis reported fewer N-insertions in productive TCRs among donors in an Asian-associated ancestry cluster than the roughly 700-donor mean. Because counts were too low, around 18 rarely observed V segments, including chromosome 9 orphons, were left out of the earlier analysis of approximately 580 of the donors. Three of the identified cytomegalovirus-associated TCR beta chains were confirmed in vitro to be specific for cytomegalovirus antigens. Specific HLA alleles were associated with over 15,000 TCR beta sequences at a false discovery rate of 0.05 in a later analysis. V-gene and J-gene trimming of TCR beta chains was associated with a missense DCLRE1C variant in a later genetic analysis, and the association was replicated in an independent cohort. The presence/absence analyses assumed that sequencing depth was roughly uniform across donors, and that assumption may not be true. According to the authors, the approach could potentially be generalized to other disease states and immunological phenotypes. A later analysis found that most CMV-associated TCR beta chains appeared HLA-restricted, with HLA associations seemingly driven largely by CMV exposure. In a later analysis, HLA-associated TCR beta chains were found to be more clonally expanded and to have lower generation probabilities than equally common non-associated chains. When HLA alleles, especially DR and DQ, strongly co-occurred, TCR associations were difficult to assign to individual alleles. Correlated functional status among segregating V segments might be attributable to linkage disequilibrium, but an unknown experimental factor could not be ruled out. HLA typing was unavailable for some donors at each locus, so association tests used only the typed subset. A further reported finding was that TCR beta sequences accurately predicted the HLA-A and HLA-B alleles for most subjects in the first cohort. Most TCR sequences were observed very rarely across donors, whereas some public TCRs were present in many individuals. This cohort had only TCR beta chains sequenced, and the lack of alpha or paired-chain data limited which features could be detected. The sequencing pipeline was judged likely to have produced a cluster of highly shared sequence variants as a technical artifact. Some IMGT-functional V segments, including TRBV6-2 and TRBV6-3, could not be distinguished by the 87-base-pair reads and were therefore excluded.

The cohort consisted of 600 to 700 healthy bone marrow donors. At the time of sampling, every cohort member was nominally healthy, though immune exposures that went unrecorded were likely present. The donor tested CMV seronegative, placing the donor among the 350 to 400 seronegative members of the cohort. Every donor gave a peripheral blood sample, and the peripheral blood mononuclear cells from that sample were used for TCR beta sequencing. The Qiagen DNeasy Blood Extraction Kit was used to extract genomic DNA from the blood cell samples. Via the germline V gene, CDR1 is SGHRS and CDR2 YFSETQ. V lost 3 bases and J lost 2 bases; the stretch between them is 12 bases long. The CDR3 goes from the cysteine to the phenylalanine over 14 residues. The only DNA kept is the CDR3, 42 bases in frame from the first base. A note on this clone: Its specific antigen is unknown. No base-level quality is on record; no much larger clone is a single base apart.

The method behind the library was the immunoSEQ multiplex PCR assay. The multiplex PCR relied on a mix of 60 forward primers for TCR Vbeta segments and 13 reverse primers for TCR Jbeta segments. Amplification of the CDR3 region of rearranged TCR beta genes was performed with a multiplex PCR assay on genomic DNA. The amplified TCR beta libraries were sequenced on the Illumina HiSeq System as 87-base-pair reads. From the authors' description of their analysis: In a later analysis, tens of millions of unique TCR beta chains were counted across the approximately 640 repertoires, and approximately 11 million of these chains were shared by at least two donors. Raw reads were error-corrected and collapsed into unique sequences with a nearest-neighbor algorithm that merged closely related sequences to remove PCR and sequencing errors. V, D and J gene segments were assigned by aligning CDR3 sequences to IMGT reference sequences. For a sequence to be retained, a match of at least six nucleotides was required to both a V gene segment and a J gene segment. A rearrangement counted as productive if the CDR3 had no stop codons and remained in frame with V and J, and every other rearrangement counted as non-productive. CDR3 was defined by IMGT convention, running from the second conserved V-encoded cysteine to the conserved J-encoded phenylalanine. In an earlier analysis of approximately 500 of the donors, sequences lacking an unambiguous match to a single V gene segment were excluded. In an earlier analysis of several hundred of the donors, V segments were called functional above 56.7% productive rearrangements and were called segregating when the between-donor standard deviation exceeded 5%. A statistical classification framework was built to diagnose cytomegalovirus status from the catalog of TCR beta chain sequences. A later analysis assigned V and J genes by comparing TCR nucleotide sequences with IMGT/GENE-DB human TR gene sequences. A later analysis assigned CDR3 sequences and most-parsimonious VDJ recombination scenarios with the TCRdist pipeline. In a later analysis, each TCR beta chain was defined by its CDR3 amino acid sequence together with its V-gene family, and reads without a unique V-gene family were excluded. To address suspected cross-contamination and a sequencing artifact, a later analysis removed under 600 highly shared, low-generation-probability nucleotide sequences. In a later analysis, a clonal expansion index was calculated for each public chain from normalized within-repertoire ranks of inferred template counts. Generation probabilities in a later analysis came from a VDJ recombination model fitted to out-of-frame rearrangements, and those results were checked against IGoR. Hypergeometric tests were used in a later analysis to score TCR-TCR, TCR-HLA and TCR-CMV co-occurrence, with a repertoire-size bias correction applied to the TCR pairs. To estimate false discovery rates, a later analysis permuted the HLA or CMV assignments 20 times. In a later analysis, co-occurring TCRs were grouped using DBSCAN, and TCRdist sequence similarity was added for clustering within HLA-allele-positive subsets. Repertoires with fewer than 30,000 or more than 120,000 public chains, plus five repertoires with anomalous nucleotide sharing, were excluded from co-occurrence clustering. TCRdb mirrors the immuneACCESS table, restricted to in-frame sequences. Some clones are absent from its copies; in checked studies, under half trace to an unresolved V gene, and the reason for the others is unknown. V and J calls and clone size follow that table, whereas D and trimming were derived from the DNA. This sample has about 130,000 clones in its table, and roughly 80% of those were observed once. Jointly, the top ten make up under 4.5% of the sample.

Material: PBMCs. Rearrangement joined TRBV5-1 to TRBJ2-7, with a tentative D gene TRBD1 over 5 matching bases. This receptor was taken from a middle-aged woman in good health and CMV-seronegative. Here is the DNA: TGCGCCAGCAGCTCCCAGGGTCCCACCTACGAGCAGTACTTC. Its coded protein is CASSSQGPTYEQYF. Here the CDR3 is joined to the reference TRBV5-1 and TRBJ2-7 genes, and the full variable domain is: KAGVTQTPRYLIKTRGQQVTLSCSPISGHRSVSWYQQTPGQGLQFLFEYFSETQRNKGNFPGRFSGRQFSNSRSEMNVSTLELGDSALYLCASSSQGPTYEQYFGPGTRLTVT.